This TCR beta chain was retrieved from a study of somatic mutations in cytotoxic T cells in rheumatoid arthritis. Whole-study findings and limits: Expanded CD8+ clones had unknown antigen targets.

Assay: immunoSEQ multiplex PCR; the TCRdb copy retains only in-frame clones and omits some. The table includes approximately 11,000 clones, over 55% detected once. V was pared by 3 bases and J by 3 bases, with 7 bases between. CDR1 is SQVTM, CDR2 ANQGSEA, per germline. The CDR3 is made up of 12 amino acids. Comment on this clone: The antigen remains unidentified.

Sequencing used CD8+ T cells sorted from blood. This rearrangement joins TRBV29-1 to TRBJ2-3; no reliable D call. The TCR sequence derives from an adult with rheumatoid arthritis. The CDR3 protein is CSVESETDTQYF. The CDR3 coding sequence is TGCAGCGTTGAGTCTGAAACAGATACGCAGTATTTT.